Below, 14 T cell receptor beta chains from the same sample are listed, as sequenced in a study of cytomegalovirus exposure and HLA in healthy donors. Some clones are missing from TCRdb's copy, which holds only in-frame ones; the method was immunoSEQ multiplex PCR. The sample holds 200,000 to 250,000 clones, about 93% seen once. Material for sequencing was PBMCs. Every receptor here comes from a woman aged 18-29 years in good health and CMV-seronegative.

This chain connects TRBV28 to TRBJ2-7, with 7 bases identical to TRBD1. V dropped 3 bases and J dropped 5; count of bases not matched to a gene: 7. The CDR3 has 14 residues. In germline, CDR1 is MDHEN, CDR2 SYDVKM. CDR3 protein: CASSFGTAVNEQYF. CDR3 DNA sequence: TGTGCCAGCAGTTTCGGGACAGCCGTCAACGAGCAGTACTTC.

The V gene is TRBV30, the J gene TRBJ1-4, with TRBD1 identical over 8 bases. This CDR3 region has 15 residues. V dropped 8 bases and J dropped 1; count of bases not matched to a gene: 9. Germline V CDR1 and CDR2: GTSNPN, SVGIG (reference sequence). The CDR3 spells CAGWDRRKTNEKLFF. CDR3 nucleotide sequence: TGTGCCGGTTGGGACAGGCGGAAAACTAATGAAAAACTGTTTTTT.

The V and J genes are TRBV5-6 and TRBJ2-3; 7 positions agree with TRBD1. The CDR3 is 15 amino acids. Germline values: CDR1 SGHDT, CDR2 YYEEEE. With V trimmed by 2 bases and J by 2 bases, 5 bases remained unmatched. CDR3 loop: CASSFRQGVTDTQYF. The CDR3 DNA reads as TGTGCCAGCAGCTTTCGGCAGGGGGTCACAGATACGCAGTATTTT.

The J gene is TRBJ2-1, the V gene TRBV7-9; 13 bases fit TRBD2. Germline V lookup: CDR1 SEHNR, CDR2 FQNEAQ (reference sequence). The J segment lost 3 bases and the V segment lost 5 bases, leaving 10 bases of the junction unmatched. This CDR3 spans 18 amino acids. In DNA form, the CDR3 reads TGTGCCAGCAGCCCACCCGGGACTAGCGGGATACTCTACAATGAGCAGTTCTTC. It is translated as CASSPPGTSGILYNEQFF.

This clone has just one count. The CDR3 protein is CASSSTGGQETQYF. The CDR3 nucleotides are TGTGCCAGCTCATCGACAGGGGGTCAAGAGACCCAGTACTTC. The rearrangement joins TRBV18 to TRBJ2-5; 9 bases fit TRBD1. Germline values: CDR1 KGHSH, CDR2 LQKENI. V shed 5 bases and J 2 bases; nucleotides not matched to a gene: 3. This CDR3 region has 14 residues.

V usage is TRBV18 and J usage is TRBJ2-5; 7 bases match TRBD1. Germline CDR1 reads KGHSH; CDR2 reads LQKENI. Trimming took 5 bases from V and 1 from J; bases not matched to a gene: 4. This CDR3 has 14 amino acids. Here the CDR3 reads CASSASGGQETQYF. CDR3 nucleotides: TGTGCCAGCTCAGCTTCAGGGGGCCAAGAGACCCAGTACTTC.

The chain joins TRBV7-9 to TRBJ2-5; D gene unclear. The CDR3 has 14 amino acids. With 0 bases removed from V and 5 bases from J, the gap between germline ends came to 10 bases. CDR1 is SEHNR and CDR2 is FQNEAQ in the germline V gene (reference sequence). DNA of the CDR3: TGTGCCAGCAGCTTAGCGTCCGCCGGGGAGACCCAGTACTTC. Residues: CASSLASAGETQYF.

The chain couples TRBV11-2 to TRBJ1-1; D ambiguous. V was trimmed by 8 bases and J by 0 bases, leaving 10 bases between them. The germline gives CDR1 SGHAT, CDR2 FQNNGV. The CDR3 spans 13 residues. The CDR3 spells CASLREMNTEAFF. The DNA of the CDR3 is TGTGCCAGCCTGAGAGAAATGAACACTGAAGCTTTCTTT.

The V call is TRBV19, the J call TRBJ2-5; 15 bases agree with TRBD2. The CDR3 spans 16 residues. Germline loops: CDR1 LNHDA, CDR2 SQIVND (reference sequence). The V gene end was trimmed by 4 bases and the J gene end by 4 bases; junction bases not matched to a gene: 4. The CDR3 nucleotides are TGTGCCAGTAGTACTGGGGGACTAGCGGGAGGAGAGACCCAGTACTTC. Translated, it gives CASSTGGLAGGETQYF.

This clone occurred once. In nucleotides, the CDR3 is TGTGCCAGCAGTGACCCAAACTATGGCTACACCTTC. It specifies CASSDPNYGYTF. The chain combines TRBV6-1 with TRBJ1-2; D not certain. Germline loops: CDR1 MNHNS, CDR2 SASEGT. The CDR3 contains 12 residues. V lost 3 bases and J 2 bases, leaving 4 bases between the germline ends.

This sequence joins TRBV19 and TRBJ2-6, with D maybe TRBD1 (5 bases). V lost 6 bases and J lost 0, with 6 bases in between. CDR3 size: 14 residues. Per germline, CDR1 LNHDA and CDR2 SQIVND (reference sequence). In DNA form, the CDR3 reads TGTGCCAGTAGCAGGGACTCTGGGGCCAACGTCCTGACTTTC. It is translated as CASSRDSGANVLTF. The full variable domain, rest sourced from reference TRBV19 and TRBJ2-6, is DGGITQSPKYLFRKEGQNVTLSCEQNLNHDAMYWYRQDPGQGLRLIYYSQIVNDFQKGDIAEGYSVSREKKESFPLTVTSAQKNPTAFYLCASSRDSGANVLTFGAGSRLTVL.

The V call is TRBV4-1, the J call TRBJ1-1; D is uncertain. Trimming pared 6 bases from V and 1 base from J, leaving 9 bases between. In germline, CDR1 is MGHRA, CDR2 YSYEKL. The CDR3 is made up of 13 amino acids. The CDR3: CASRLNWNTEAFF. DNA for the CDR3: TGCGCCAGCAGGCTAAATTGGAACACTGAAGCTTTCTTT.

The chain is built from TRBV28 and TRBJ2-7; 9 bases agree with TRBD1. The germline gives CDR1 MDHEN, CDR2 SYDVKM. Unmatched junction bases numbered 9, after V lost 3 bases and J lost 6 bases. The CDR3 runs 15 residues. CDR3 loop: CASSLPGQGYSEQYF. The CDR3 DNA follows: TGTGCCAGCAGTTTGCCGGGACAGGGTTATAGCGAGCAGTACTTC. The complete variable domain, with remaining parts taken from reference TRBV28 and TRBJ2-7, reads DVKVTQSSRYLVKRTGEKVFLECVQDMDHENMFWYRQDPGLGLRLIYFSYDVKMKEKGDIPEGYSVSREKKERFSLILESASTNQTSMYLCASSLPGQGYSEQYFGPGTRLTVT.

The CDR3 reads CASSVSSAARTDTQYF. The CDR3 DNA reads as TGCGCCAGCAGTGTTTCGTCCGCGGCCCGCACAGATACGCAGTATTTT. The chain has TRBV10-1 and TRBJ2-3; D uncertain. Germline V lookup: CDR1 WNHNN, CDR2 SYGVQD (reference sequence). The V and J ends lost 4 bases and 1 base respectively, with 15 bases between them. The CDR3 is 16 residues long.